This T cell receptor (beta chain) is drawn from a study of blood T cell repertoires in COVID-19 (dated by TCRdb to about 2020). In the study overall: The collaborator samples originated in the United States, Italy and Spain and spanned the acute and convalescent phases of COVID-19. The prospective study material was composed of cDNA or gDNA derived from T cells, B-cell-depleted T cells, or PBMCs. Deeply sampled blood TCRbeta repertoires from subjects exposed to, actively infected with, or recovered from COVID-19 were included in the dataset. The repertoires were released in a freely available public database meant as a resource for research on the immune response to SARS-CoV-2. The samples were drawn from two sources: the first 160 participants of the ongoing ImmuneRACE study, and fewer than 1,500 subjects contributed by 6 global collaborators. The sample metadata nearly always contained a de-identified subject ID, COVID-19 status, age in years and sex. HLA class I and class II types, where available, came from metadata supplied by the sample provider rather than from assay-based typing.

Collaborating institutions collected whole blood in K2EDTA tubes following their own protocols. For TCRbeta analysis, collaborator samples were shipped as frozen whole blood, as isolated PBMCs, or as DNA extracted from either sample type. TCRbeta CDR3 regions were amplified from genomic DNA using the immunoSEQ Assay, a bias-controlled multiplex PCR. The paper's data handling went like this. The number of nucleated cells in each sample was estimated from the amplification of reference gene primers within the assay. Sequence reads were collapsed and filtered to measure the absolute abundance of every unique TCRbeta CDR3 rearrangement. Productive Simpson clonality was computed per sample as the square root of Simpson's diversity index over productive rearrangements. The clones in this table, taken by TCRdb from immuneACCESS, are in-frame only. Not every clone is retained; where verified, under half of the shortfall comes from an unresolved V gene, and the cause of the rest is unknown. V, J and clone size are taken as reported in that table, and D and trimming were inferred from the DNA itself. This sample comprises roughly 300,000 clones, about 82% of them detected only once. Clones ranked in the top ten supply around 1.6% of the sample.

For this clone: What this receptor recognizes is not known. Germline is not matched at one junction end, which may reflect a read error.

Per the germline V gene (reference sequence), SSHAT is the CDR1 and FNYEAQ is the CDR2. From the cysteine up to the phenylalanine, the CDR3 has a length of 18 residues. Only the CDR3 portion is preserved as DNA: 54 bases, with reading frame beginning at the first base. Study-wide conclusions, independent of this receptor: Clinical and demographic metadata were provided uncurated, with the amount varying by source and participant.

This chain joins TRBV7-7 to TRBJ2-1; a weak D assignment points to TRBD2 (6 bases agree). This clonotype was sampled from a woman aged 45-65 years with acute or convalescent COVID-19. Sample: peripheral blood. In nucleotides, the sequence is TGTGCTAGCAGCTGGGCCCGGGGAGGCACTAGGCCTTACAATGAGCAGTTCTTC. It encodes CASSWARGGTRPYNEQFF.